This T cell receptor beta chain was documented in a study of cytomegalovirus exposure and HLA in healthy donors. Study-wide background: An earlier analysis identified some 110 million unique TCR beta sequences in 170 million or so T cells.

The PCR employed 60 Vbeta primers together with 13 Jbeta primers. Repertoires were generated with immunoSEQ multiplex PCR, while TCRdb's copy carries only in-frame clones and drops some. Its table records 180,000 or so clones. Concerning this clone itself: Its target is not known.

Germline CDR1 reads SEHNR; CDR2 reads FQNEAQ (reference sequence). The CDR3 covers 16 residues. Trimming cost V 5 bases and J 2 bases, with 13 bases left between them. General study findings and limits: The study flagged around 150 TCR beta chains as cytomegalovirus-associated. The classifier, whose performance was assessed in both the original and validation cohorts, reportedly diagnosed cytomegalovirus status with high specificity and sensitivity.

The chain has TRBV7-9 and TRBJ1-6, with TRBD1 as a possible D gene (6 bases). The receptor's source is a boy aged 5-17 years in good health and CMV-seronegative. Sample: PBMCs. CDR3 nucleotides: TGTGCCAGCAGCGGTAACAGGGACCCCTATAATTCACCCCTCCACTTT. This gives the protein CASSGNRDPYNSPLHF. The whole variable domain, filled in from reference TRBV7-9 and TRBJ1-6, reads DTGVSQNPRHKITKRGQNVTFRCDPISEHNRLYWYRQTLGQGPEFLTYFQNEAQLEKSRLLSDRFSAERPKGSFSTLEIQRTEQGDSAMYLCASSGNRDPYNSPLHFGNGTRLTVT.